The rows below give T cell receptor beta chains drawn from one sample of a study of OX40 agonist ivuxolimab in advanced cancers. Assay: immunoSEQ multiplex PCR; the TCRdb copy retains only in-frame clones and omits some. The table lists around 75,000 clones, around 90% of them singletons. The sequences come from CD4+ or CD8+ T cells sorted from blood, collected in a trial of the OX40 agonist ivuxolimab. These receptors came from an adult with an advanced solid tumor such as melanoma, head and neck, liver or kidney cancer. CDR3s include the opening cysteine and the closing phenylalanine or tryptophan. The order of the fields is V gene, clone size, J gene, D gene, CDR3 protein, CDR3 DNA. The D gene is left open where the match is weak. For some rows the clone size is stated as once, few or many, or as a class when expanded; others skip it.

V: TRBV27; size: few; J: TRBJ1-6; D: -; CDR3: CASSFQNSPLHF; DNA: TGTGCCAGCAGTTTCCAGAATTCACCCCTCCACTTT
V: TRBV7-9; size: once; J: TRBJ2-1; D: TRBD2; CDR3: CASSHEGTSGGVGPNEQFF; DNA: TGTGCCAGCAGCCACGAGGGGACTAGCGGGGGAGTGGGGCCTAATGAGCAGTTCTTC
V: TRBV7-2; size: -; J: TRBJ2-4; D: -; CDR3: CASSLMEAKNIQYF; DNA: TGTGCCAGCAGCTTAATGGAGGCCAAAAACATTCAGTACTTC
V: TRBV28; size: -; J: TRBJ1-4; D: -; CDR3: CASTGSWENEKLFF; DNA: TGTGCCAGCACAGGGAGCTGGGAAAATGAAAAACTGTTTTTT
V: TRBV27; size: -; J: TRBJ2-1; D: -; CDR3: CASSIGLSSYNEQFF; DNA: TGTGCCAGCAGCATCGGACTCTCTTCCTACAATGAGCAGTTCTTC
V: TRBV28; size: once; J: TRBJ2-7; D: TRBD2; CDR3: CASSLLAGGAWYF; DNA: TGTGCCAGCAGTTTGTTAGCGGGGGGGGCGTGGTACTTC
V: TRBV5-1; size: -; J: TRBJ2-1; D: -; CDR3: CASSPGLSYGEQFF; DNA: TGCGCCAGCAGCCCGGGGTTAAGTTACGGTGAGCAGTTCTTC
V: TRBV28; size: -; J: TRBJ1-1; D: -; CDR3: CASSLGTLFGEAFF; DNA: TGTGCCAGCAGTTTAGGGACCCTGTTTGGTGAAGCTTTCTTT
V: TRBV9; size: -; J: TRBJ2-7; D: -; CDR3: CASSVGGASGYEQYF; DNA: TGTGCCAGCAGCGTTGGGGGGGCTAGCGGCTACGAGCAGTACTTC
V: TRBV7-9; size: -; J: TRBJ2-3; D: -; CDR3: CAGLTGLLTDTQYF; DNA: TGTGCCGGTCTAACGGGACTCCTCACAGATACGCAGTATTTT
V: TRBV28; size: -; J: TRBJ2-5; D: TRBD1; CDR3: CASHRDRGIGTQYF; DNA: TGTGCCAGCCACAGGGACAGGGGGATCGGGACCCAGTACTTC
V: TRBV10-3; size: -; J: TRBJ1-5; D: TRBD1; CDR3: CAISAGQAGNQPQHF; DNA: TGTGCCATCAGCGCGGGACAGGCTGGCAATCAGCCCCAGCATTTT
V: TRBV9; size: once; J: TRBJ1-3; D: TRBD1; CDR3: CASSPRTGALSGNTIYF; DNA: TGTGCCAGCAGCCCTCGGACAGGGGCACTCTCTGGAAACACCATATATTTT
V: TRBV14; size: -; J: TRBJ1-2; D: -; CDR3: CASSPPGSLLDYGYTF; DNA: TGTGCCAGCAGCCCCCCCGGGTCCCTTTTAGACTATGGCTACACCTTC
V: TRBV28; size: -; J: TRBJ2-3; D: -; CDR3: CASSSTGDGTDTQYF; DNA: TGTGCCAGCAGTTCCACGGGAGACGGCACAGATACGCAGTATTTT
V: TRBV7-8; size: -; J: TRBJ2-7; D: -; CDR3: CASTTLRGPSYEQYF; DNA: TGTGCCAGCACCACCCTCCGGGGACCGAGCTACGAGCAGTACTTC
V: TRBV4-2; size: -; J: TRBJ2-3; D: TRBD2; CDR3: CASSQEPGLAGAGTDTQYF; DNA: TGTGCCAGCAGCCAAGAGCCGGGACTAGCGGGGGCTGGCACAGATACGCAGTATTTT
V: TRBV14; size: -; J: TRBJ2-2; D: -; CDR3: CASSPSGASDTGELFF; DNA: TGTGCCAGCAGCCCATCTGGGGCTTCGGATACCGGGGAGCTGTTTTTT
V: TRBV10-3; size: once; J: TRBJ1-1; D: -; CDR3: CAISERGQRTEAFF; DNA: TGTGCCATCAGTGAACGGGGGCAGAGAACTGAAGCTTTCTTT
V: TRBV2; size: once; J: TRBJ2-5; D: TRBD2; CDR3: CASSGSGGQETQYF; DNA: TGTGCCAGCAGTGGTAGCGGGGGCCAAGAGACCCAGTACTTC
V: TRBV6-5; size: -; J: TRBJ2-5; D: TRBD2; CDR3: CASSHGGEGTQYF; DNA: TGTGCCAGCAGTCACGGGGGGGAGGGGACCCAGTACTTC
V: TRBV9; size: -; J: TRBJ2-1; D: TRBD2; CDR3: CASSARLAEINEQFF; DNA: TGTGCCAGCAGCGCTAGGCTAGCGGAGATAAATGAGCAGTTCTTC
V: TRBV5-1; size: -; J: TRBJ2-7; D: -; CDR3: CASSSQSAHYEQYF; DNA: TGCGCCAGCAGCTCCCAATCAGCCCACTACGAGCAGTACTTC
V: TRBV28; size: -; J: TRBJ2-1; D: TRBD2; CDR3: CASSPGLAGDGRQFF; DNA: TGTGCCAGCAGCCCAGGACTAGCGGGGGATGGCAGGCAGTTCTTC
V: TRBV9; size: few; J: TRBJ1-3; D: TRBD1; CDR3: CASSVSGQGSGNTIYF; DNA: TGTGCCAGCAGCGTTTCGGGACAGGGGAGTGGAAACACCATATATTTT
V: TRBV27; size: once; J: TRBJ2-3; D: -; CDR3: CASSLRLPTDTQYF; DNA: TGTGCCAGCAGTTTAAGACTCCCCACAGATACGCAGTATTTT
V: TRBV5-4; size: -; J: TRBJ1-4; D: TRBD1; CDR3: CASSLGGAGGGGGEKLFF; DNA: TGTGCCAGCAGCTTGGGCGGGGCAGGGGGCGGTGGCGGTGAAAAACTGTTTTTT
V: TRBV5-1; size: -; J: TRBJ2-1; D: TRBD2; CDR3: CASSHSPAGGPYNEQFF; DNA: TGCGCCAGCAGCCACTCCCCAGCGGGAGGGCCCTACAATGAGCAGTTCTTC
V: TRBV2; size: -; J: TRBJ2-1; D: TRBD2; CDR3: CASSLLAGVSEQFF; DNA: TGTGCCAGCAGTCTCCTAGCGGGAGTTTCTGAGCAGTTCTTC
V: TRBV29-1; size: -; J: TRBJ2-7; D: TRBD1; CDR3: CSVEIVGTGAAYEQYF; DNA: TGCAGCGTTGAAATAGTAGGGACAGGGGCCGCCTACGAGCAGTACTTC
V: TRBV29-1; size: -; J: TRBJ2-7; D: TRBD2; CDR3: CSVAGLAGPLGEQYF; DNA: TGCAGCGTGGCGGGACTAGCGGGACCTTTGGGCGAGCAGTACTTC
V: TRBV5-5; size: -; J: TRBJ2-7; D: -; CDR3: CASFRASYEQYF; DNA: TGTGCCAGCTTTCGGGCCTCCTACGAGCAGTACTTC
V: TRBV11-3; size: -; J: TRBJ2-1; D: TRBD2; CDR3: CASSPGGGKAFF; DNA: TGTGCCAGCAGCCCGGGCGGGGGAAAGGCGTTCTTC
V: TRBV15; size: -; J: TRBJ1-1; D: TRBD1; CDR3: CATRTDRAKQPNTMNTEAFF; DNA: TGTGCCACCAGGACGGACAGGGCGAAACAACCTAACACGATGAACACTGAAGCTTTCTTT
V: TRBV5-1; size: once; J: TRBJ2-7; D: TRBD2; CDR3: CASSLPSSGGGNEQYF; DNA: TGCGCCAGCAGCTTACCTTCTAGCGGTGGTGGTAACGAGCAGTACTTC
V: TRBV4-1; size: -; J: TRBJ2-5; D: -; CDR3: CASSEAGGPETQYF; DNA: TGCGCCAGCAGCGAGGCCGGGGGGCCTGAGACCCAGTACTTC
V: TRBV7-2; size: -; J: TRBJ2-3; D: TRBD2; CDR3: CASSLGGRSSDTQYF; DNA: TGTGCCAGCAGCTTAGGCGGGAGAAGCTCAGATACGCAGTATTTT
V: TRBV28; size: -; J: TRBJ1-2; D: -; CDR3: CASTVGGTYGYTF; DNA: TGTGCCAGCACCGTTGGGGGGACATATGGCTACACCTTC
V: TRBV6-6; size: -; J: TRBJ1-4; D: -; CDR3: CASSDGWGDGEKLFF; DNA: TGTGCCAGCAGCGACGGGTGGGGGGACGGTGAAAAACTGTTTTTT
V: TRBV28; size: -; J: TRBJ1-2; D: TRBD1; CDR3: CASSFGDRVFGGYTF; DNA: TGTGCCAGCAGTTTCGGAGACAGGGTATTCGGTGGCTACACCTTC
V: TRBV5-8; size: -; J: TRBJ1-6; D: TRBD1; CDR3: CASSSTGTGFSPLHF; DNA: TGTGCCAGCAGCTCGACCGGGACAGGTTTTTCACCCCTCCACTTT
V: TRBV11-2; size: -; J: TRBJ2-1; D: -; CDR3: CASTLGASQGNEQFF; DNA: TGTGCCAGCACCCTGGGCGCTAGCCAGGGGAATGAGCAGTTCTTC
V: TRBV28; size: -; J: TRBJ2-3; D: TRBD2; CDR3: CASSFGGYTDTQYF; DNA: TGTGCCAGCAGTTTCGGGGGGTACACAGATACGCAGTATTTT
V: TRBV7-9; size: -; J: TRBJ2-2; D: TRBD1; CDR3: CATTTGETGELFF; DNA: TGTGCCACAACGACAGGGGAGACCGGGGAGCTGTTTTTT
V: TRBV5-1; size: -; J: TRBJ1-3; D: -; CDR3: CASSLLPGLPGNTIYF; DNA: TGCGCCAGCAGCTTACTGCCAGGGCTCCCTGGAAACACCATATATTTT
V: TRBV20-1; size: -; J: TRBJ1-1; D: -; CDR3: CSAGKETEAFF; DNA: TGCAGTGCTGGAAAGGAGACTGAAGCTTTCTTT
V: TRBV28; size: -; J: TRBJ1-1; D: -; CDR3: CASRRGGGTEAFF; DNA: TGTGCCAGCAGGAGAGGGGGGGGCACTGAAGCTTTCTTT
V: TRBV19; size: -; J: TRBJ2-1; D: TRBD1; CDR3: CASSRQGPYNEQFF; DNA: TGTGCCAGTAGTAGACAGGGGCCCTACAATGAGCAGTTCTTC